The source of this TCR beta chain is a study of blood T cell repertoires in COVID-19. Produced via immunoSEQ multiplex PCR; TCRdb's table is partial and in-frame only. The table has 120,000 to 150,000 clones, 70% to 90% seen once. This receptor was taken from a woman aged 25 to 39 with acute COVID-19. The specimen was PBMCs or T cells enriched from blood (not recorded which).

CDR3 DNA: TGTGCCAGCAGCGAGGGGGTTAGCGGGACCACAGATACGCAGTATTTT. This encodes CASSEGVSGTTDTQYF. The chain carries TRBV9 and TRBJ2-3; 8 bases are a match to TRBD2. The CDR3 has 16 amino acids. The germline gives CDR1 SGDLS, CDR2 YYNGEE. The trim removed 3 bases at V and 2 bases at J, leaving 8 bases unmatched.